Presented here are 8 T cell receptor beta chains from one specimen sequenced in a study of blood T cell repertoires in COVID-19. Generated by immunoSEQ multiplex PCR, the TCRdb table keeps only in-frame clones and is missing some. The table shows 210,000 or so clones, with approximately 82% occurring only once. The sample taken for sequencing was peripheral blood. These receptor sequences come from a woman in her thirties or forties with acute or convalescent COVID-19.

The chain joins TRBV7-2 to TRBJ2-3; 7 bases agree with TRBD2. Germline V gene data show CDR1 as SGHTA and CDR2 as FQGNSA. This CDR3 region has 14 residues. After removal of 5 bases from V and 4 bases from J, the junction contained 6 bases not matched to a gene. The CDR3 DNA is TGTGCCAGCAGCCGCAGGGAGGGTTCAGATACGCAGTATTTT. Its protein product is CASSRREGSDTQYF.

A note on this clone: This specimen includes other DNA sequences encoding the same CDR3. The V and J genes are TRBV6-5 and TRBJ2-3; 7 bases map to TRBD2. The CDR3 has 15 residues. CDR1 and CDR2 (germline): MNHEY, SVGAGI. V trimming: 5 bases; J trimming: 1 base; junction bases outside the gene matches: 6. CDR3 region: CASSPRAGGTDTQYF. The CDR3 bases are TGTGCCAGCAGTCCCCGGGCGGGGGGCACAGATACGCAGTATTTT.

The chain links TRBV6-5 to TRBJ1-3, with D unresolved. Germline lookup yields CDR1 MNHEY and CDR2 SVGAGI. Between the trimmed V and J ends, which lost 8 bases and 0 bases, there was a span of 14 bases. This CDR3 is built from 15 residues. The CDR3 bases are TGTGCCAGCCAACGGAGGGCCAACTCTGGAAACACCATATATTTT. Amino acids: CASQRRANSGNTIYF.

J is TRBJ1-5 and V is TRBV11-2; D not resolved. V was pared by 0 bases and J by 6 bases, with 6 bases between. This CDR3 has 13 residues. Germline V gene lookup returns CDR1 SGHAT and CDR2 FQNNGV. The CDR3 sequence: CASSLDTVQPQHF. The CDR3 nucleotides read TGTGCCAGCAGCTTAGATACTGTTCAGCCCCAGCATTTT.

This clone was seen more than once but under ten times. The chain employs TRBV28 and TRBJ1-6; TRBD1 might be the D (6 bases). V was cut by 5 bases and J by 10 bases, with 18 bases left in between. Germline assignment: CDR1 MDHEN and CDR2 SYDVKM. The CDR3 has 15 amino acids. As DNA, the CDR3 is TGTGCCAGCAGTCGTCTCGGGGGGGGCGGGTCACCCCTCCACTTT. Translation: CASSRLGGGGSPLHF.

This chain's CDR3 is CASSLGDRGGTGELFF. CDR3 DNA: TGTGCCAGCAGCTTGGGCGACAGGGGCGGTACCGGGGAGCTGTTTTTT. The genes are TRBV5-4 and TRBJ2-2; 8 bases are shared with TRBD1. The V segment lost 0 bases and the J segment 5 bases; nucleotides outside the gene matches: 6. The CDR3 extends over 16 amino acids. Germline lookup yields CDR1 SGHNT and CDR2 YYREEE (reference sequence).

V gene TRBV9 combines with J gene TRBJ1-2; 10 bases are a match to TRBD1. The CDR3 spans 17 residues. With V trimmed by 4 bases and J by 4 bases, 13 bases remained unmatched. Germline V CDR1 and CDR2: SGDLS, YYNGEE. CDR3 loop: CASSLNPGTGAFYGYTF. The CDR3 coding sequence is TGTGCCAGCAGCCTCAATCCCGGGACAGGGGCCTTCTATGGCTACACCTTC.

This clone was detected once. This chain's CDR3 is CASSYSGGRGRRGPQHF. CDR3 in DNA: TGTGCCAGCAGTTACTCGGGGGGCAGGGGGCGCCGTGGGCCCCAGCATTTT. J is TRBJ1-5 and V is TRBV6-2 or TRBV6-3; 8 bases map to TRBD1. CDR1 is MNHEY, CDR2 SVGEGT, per germline. V lost 0 bases to trimming and J lost 9 bases; unmatched junction nucleotides: 13. CDR3 length: 17 amino acids.